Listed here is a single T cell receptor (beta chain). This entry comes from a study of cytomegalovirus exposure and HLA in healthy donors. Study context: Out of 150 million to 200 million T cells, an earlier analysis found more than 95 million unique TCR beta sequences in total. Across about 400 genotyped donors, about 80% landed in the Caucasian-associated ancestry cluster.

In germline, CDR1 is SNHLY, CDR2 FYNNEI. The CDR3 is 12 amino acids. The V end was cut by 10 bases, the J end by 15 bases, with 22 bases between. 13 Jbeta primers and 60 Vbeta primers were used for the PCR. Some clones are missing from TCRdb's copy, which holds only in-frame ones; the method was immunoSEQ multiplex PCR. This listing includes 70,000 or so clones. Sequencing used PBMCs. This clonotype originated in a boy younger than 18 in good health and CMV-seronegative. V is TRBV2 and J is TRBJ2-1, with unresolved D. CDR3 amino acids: CAITRVTPLAFF. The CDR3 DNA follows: TGTGCCATAACACGAGTGACACCCTTGGCGTTCTTC.